This T cell receptor beta chain is from a study of technical replicates of blood from a few donors. TCRdb keeps only in-frame clones here, not all; method: immunoSEQ multiplex PCR. The sample includes 10,000 to 15,000 clones, approximately 95% of them seen just once. Per germline, CDR1 LGHNA and CDR2 YNFKEQ. The V end lost 0 bases, the J end lost 3 bases, and 12 bases lay between the germline ends. The CDR3 spans 15 residues. Sequenced sample: PBMCs. This chain uses TRBV4-2 with TRBJ2-7; no clear D gene. This TCR derives from a human donor in good health. CDR3 nucleotides: TGTGCCAGCAGCCAAGAGTCAACGGTCTACTACGAGCAGTACTTC. Translated, it gives CASSQESTVYYEQYF.